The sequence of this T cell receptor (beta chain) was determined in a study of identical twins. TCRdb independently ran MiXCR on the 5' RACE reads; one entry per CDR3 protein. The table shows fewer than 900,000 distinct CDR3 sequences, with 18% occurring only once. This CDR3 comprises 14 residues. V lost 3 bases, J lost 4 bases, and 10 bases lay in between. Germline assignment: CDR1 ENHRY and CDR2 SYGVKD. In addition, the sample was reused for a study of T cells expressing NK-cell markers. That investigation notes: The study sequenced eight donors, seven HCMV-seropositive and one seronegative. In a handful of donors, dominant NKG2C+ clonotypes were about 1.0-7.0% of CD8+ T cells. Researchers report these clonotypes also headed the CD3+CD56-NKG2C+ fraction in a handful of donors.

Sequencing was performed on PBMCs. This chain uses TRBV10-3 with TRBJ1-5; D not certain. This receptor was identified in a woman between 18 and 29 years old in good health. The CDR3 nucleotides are TGTGCCATCAGTGAAGGACGGGAAAATCAGCCCCAGCATTTT. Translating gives CAISEGRENQPQHF.